The next 6 T cell receptor beta chains were all read from a single sample in a study of long-term antiretroviral therapy in people with HIV. Researchers ran immunoSEQ v3.0 at survey level. TCRdb keeps only in-frame clones here, not all; method: immunoSEQ multiplex PCR. Among 20,000 to 25,000 clones listed, 84% were seen once. The sample was unsorted PBMCs, taken 0.1 years before starting antiretroviral therapy. These receptors were taken from a young man with HIV.

The V call is TRBV4-3, the J call TRBJ1-2; TRBD1 might be the D (5 bases). CDR3 length: 15 amino acids. Germline loops: CDR1 LGHNA, CDR2 YSLEER. Trimming cost V 3 bases and J 1 base, with 12 bases left between them. The CDR3 nucleotides read TGCGCCAGCAGCCAGGGTGGGGGAAATAACTATGGCTACACCTTC. Translated, it gives CASSQGGGNNYGYTF.

V is TRBV6-4 and J is TRBJ2-3; tentative D call: TRBD2 (6 bases). V dropped 2 bases and J dropped 3 bases, with 9 bases sitting between them. Per the germline V gene, CDR1 is MRHNA and CDR2 is SNTAGT. This CDR3 is built from 14 residues. As DNA, the CDR3 is TGTGCCAGCAGTGACGGCGGGGAGACAGATACGCAGTATTTT. This sequence encodes CASSDGGETDTQYF.

By sample fraction, this clone is medium-sized. The chain carries TRBV30 and TRBJ2-1; TRBD1 is a possible D gene (6 bases). The CDR3 extends over 12 amino acids. Germline V gene lookup returns CDR1 GTSNPN and CDR2 SVGIG (reference sequence). V lost 5 bases, J lost 3 bases, and 8 bases lay in between. CDR3 nucleotides: TGTGCCTGGGCCAGGGGCTACAATGAGCAGTTCTTC. Amino acid sequence: CAWARGYNEQFF.

The count of this clone is one. The rearrangement uses TRBV7-2 and TRBJ1-5; 9 bases fit TRBD1. This CDR3 contains 15 residues. CDR1 and CDR2 from the germline V gene are SGHTA and FQGNSA. With V trimmed by 3 bases and J by 4 bases, 4 bases remained unmatched. CDR3 coding DNA: TGTGCCAGCAGCTTGACAGGGGGGCAGAATCAGCCCCAGCATTTT. This gives the protein CASSLTGGQNQPQHF.

This chain connects TRBV9 to TRBJ2-1; D uncertain. Trimming cost V 3 bases and J 5 bases, with 9 bases left between them. Germline values: CDR1 SGDLS, CDR2 YYNGEE. This CDR3 comprises 13 residues. The CDR3 DNA reads as TGTGCCAGCAGCGCTGGAATAAACAATGAGCAGTTCTTC. As protein: CASSAGINNEQFF.

The chain carries TRBV19 and TRBJ2-1; no clear D. Between the trimmed V and J ends, which lost 5 bases and 3 bases, there was a span of 17 bases. Germline assignment: CDR1 LNHDA and CDR2 SQIVND (reference sequence). The CDR3 runs 16 residues. CDR3 nucleotide sequence: TGTGCCAGTAGTTCCTTCCCAACCCGAGGCTACAATGAGCAGTTCTTC. Translation: CASSSFPTRGYNEQFF. Combining the CDR3 with reference TRBV19 and TRBJ2-1 gives the whole variable domain DGGITQSPKYLFRKEGQNVTLSCEQNLNHDAMYWYRQDPGQGLRLIYYSQIVNDFQKGDIAEGYSVSREKKESFPLTVTSAQKNPTAFYLCASSSFPTRGYNEQFFGPGTRLTVL.